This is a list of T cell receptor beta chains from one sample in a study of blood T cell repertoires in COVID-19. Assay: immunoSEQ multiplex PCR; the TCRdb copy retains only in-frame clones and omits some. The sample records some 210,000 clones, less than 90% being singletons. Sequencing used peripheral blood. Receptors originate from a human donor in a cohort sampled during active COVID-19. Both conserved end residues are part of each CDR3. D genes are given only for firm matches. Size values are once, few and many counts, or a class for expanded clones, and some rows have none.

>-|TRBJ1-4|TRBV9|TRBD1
CASSVAGQWGEKLFF
TGTGCCAGCAGCGTAGCGGGACAGTGGGGTGAAAAACTGTTTTTT
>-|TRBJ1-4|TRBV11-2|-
CASALGGGDGATNEKLFF
TGTGCCAGCGCATTAGGGGGGGGAGACGGTGCAACTAATGAAAAACTGTTTTTT
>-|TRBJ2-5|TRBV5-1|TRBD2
CASSLSGGGETQYF
TGCGCCAGCAGCTTGAGTGGGGGAGGGGAGACCCAGTACTTC
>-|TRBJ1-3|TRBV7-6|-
CASSFGGPVGNTIYF
TGTGCCAGCAGCTTCGGGGGGCCGGTGGGAAACACCATATATTTT
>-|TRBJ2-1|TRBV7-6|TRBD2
CASSSSGRGSNEQFF
TGTGCCAGCAGCAGTAGCGGGAGGGGGTCCAATGAGCAGTTCTTC
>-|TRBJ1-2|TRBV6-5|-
CASRRQEGGYTF
TGTGCCAGCAGGAGACAGGAAGGGGGCTACACCTTC
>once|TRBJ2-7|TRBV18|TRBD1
CASSQDRAYEQYF
TGTGCCAGCTCACAAGACAGGGCCTACGAGCAGTACTTC
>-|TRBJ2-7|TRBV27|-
CASSFSAASYEQYF
TGTGCCAGCAGTTTCTCGGCCGCTAGCTACGAGCAGTACTTC
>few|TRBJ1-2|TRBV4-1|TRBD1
CASSQAGTVNGYTF
TGCGCCAGCAGCCAAGCTGGGACAGTCAATGGCTACACCTTC
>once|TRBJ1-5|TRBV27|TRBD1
CASSPLLTGGFQPQHF
TGTGCCAGCAGTCCCCTATTAACAGGGGGATTTCAGCCCCAGCATTTT
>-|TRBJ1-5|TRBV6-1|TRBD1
CASSAMIGTGGNQPQHF
TGTGCCAGCAGTGCCATGATAGGGACAGGGGGCAATCAGCCCCAGCATTTT
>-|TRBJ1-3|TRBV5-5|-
CASSFILDLISGNTIYF
TGTGCCAGCAGCTTTATTCTAGACTTAATCTCTGGAAACACCATATATTTT
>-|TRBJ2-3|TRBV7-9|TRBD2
CASSLGTSDTDTQYF
TGTGCCAGCAGCTTAGGGACTAGCGACACAGATACGCAGTATTTT
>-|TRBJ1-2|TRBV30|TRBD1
CAWSLADRDLYGYTF
TGTGCCTGGAGTCTAGCCGACAGGGACCTCTATGGCTACACCTTC
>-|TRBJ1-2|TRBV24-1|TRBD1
CATSDRRTGTFVSYTF
TGTGCCACCAGTGACCGGAGGACAGGAACCTTTGTGAGCTACACCTTC
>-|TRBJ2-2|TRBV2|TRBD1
CASSLGQGATGELFF
TGTGCCAGCAGTCTTGGACAGGGGGCGACCGGGGAGCTGTTTTTT